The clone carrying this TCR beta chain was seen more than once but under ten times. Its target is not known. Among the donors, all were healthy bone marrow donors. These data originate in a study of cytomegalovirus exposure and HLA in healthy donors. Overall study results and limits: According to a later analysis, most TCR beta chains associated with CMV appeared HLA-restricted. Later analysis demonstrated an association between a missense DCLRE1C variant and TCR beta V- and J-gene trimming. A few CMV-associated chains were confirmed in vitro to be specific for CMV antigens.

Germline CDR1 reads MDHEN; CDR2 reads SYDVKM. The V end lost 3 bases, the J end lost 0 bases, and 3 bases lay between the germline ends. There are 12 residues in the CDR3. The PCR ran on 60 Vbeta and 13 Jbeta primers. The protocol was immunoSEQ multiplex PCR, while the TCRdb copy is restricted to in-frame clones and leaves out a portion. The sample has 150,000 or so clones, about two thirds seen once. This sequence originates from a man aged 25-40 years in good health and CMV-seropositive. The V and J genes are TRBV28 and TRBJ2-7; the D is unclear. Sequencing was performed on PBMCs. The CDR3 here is CASSFYSYEQYF. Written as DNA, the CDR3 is TGTGCCAGCAGTTTTTACTCCTACGAGCAGTACTTC. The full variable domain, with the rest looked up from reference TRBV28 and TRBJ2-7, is DVKVTQSSRYLVKRTGEKVFLECVQDMDHENMFWYRQDPGLGLRLIYFSYDVKMKEKGDIPEGYSVSREKKERFSLILESASTNQTSMYLCASSFYSYEQYFGPGTRLTVT.